Below, one T cell receptor beta chain is given with its context. Its specificity is not known. These data belong to a study of shared clonotypes between healthy human individuals. Overall study: Three plates each covered CD4 naive and memory; CD8 naive two, CD8 memory one.

General observations from the study: Donors were few, which limited the genetic and exposure-history diversity represented. Even with large depth, rarefaction showed that sorted-subset sequencing was incomplete.

The CDR3 runs to 14 residues. Trimming left V 0 bases short and J 7 bases short, with 13 bases between. The germline V gene encodes CDR1 SGHRS and CDR2 YFSETQ. Genomic DNA belonging to each subset was distributed in equal measure over several immunoSEQ plates. Profiling relied on immunoSEQ multiplex PCR, and the TCRdb table lists in-frame clones only, not all of them. The data hold 2,500,000 or so clones, with around 94% observed a single time. This chain connects TRBV5-1 to TRBJ1-1; no clear D gene. This receptor was identified in a man aged 18-30 years in good health. The material sequenced was naive CD4+ T cells sorted from blood. Subset defined: CD45RA+ positively selected. CDR3 in DNA: TGCGCCAGCAGCTTGGCCGAAGGGTTGCGTGAAGCTTTCTTT. Translation: CASSLAEGLREAFF.